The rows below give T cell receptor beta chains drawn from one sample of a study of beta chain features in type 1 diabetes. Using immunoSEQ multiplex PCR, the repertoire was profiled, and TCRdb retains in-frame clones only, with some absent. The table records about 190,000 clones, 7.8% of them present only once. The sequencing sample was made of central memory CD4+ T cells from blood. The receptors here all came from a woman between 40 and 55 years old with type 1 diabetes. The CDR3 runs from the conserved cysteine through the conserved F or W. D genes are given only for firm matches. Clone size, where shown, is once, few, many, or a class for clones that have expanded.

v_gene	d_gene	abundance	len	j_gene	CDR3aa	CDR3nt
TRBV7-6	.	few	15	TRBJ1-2	CASSLGTWSADGYTF	TGTGCCAGCAGCTTAGGCACATGGTCAGCGGATGGCTACACCTTC
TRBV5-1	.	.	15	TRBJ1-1	CASSLGGFVNTEAFF	TGCGCCAGCAGCTTGGGAGGATTTGTGAACACTGAAGCTTTCTTT
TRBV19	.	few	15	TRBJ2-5	CASSIVRAGQETQYF	TGTGCCAGTAGTATAGTGAGGGCCGGCCAAGAGACCCAGTACTTC
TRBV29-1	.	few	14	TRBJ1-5	CSVASAGGNQPQHF	TGCAGCGTTGCTTCGGCAGGTGGAAATCAGCCCCAGCATTTT
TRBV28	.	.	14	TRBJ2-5	CASTPGHAKETQYF	TGTGCCAGCACTCCTGGACACGCGAAAGAGACCCAGTACTTC
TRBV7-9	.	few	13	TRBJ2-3	CASPSGSPDTQYF	TGTGCCAGCCCTTCGGGGTCCCCAGATACGCAGTATTTT
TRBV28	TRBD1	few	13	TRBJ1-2	CASRSGTGYGYTF	TGTGCCAGCAGGTCCGGGACAGGCTATGGCTACACCTTC
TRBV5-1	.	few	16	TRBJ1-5	CASSLSPGGSGQPQHF	TGCGCCAGCAGCTTGAGTCCCGGGGGTTCAGGCCAGCCCCAGCATTTT
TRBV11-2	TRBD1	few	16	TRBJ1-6	CASSPPRDRAGSPLHF	TGTGCCAGCAGCCCCCCCCGGGACAGGGCAGGTTCACCCCTCCACTTT
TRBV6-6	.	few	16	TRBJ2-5	CASSQLQGGGQETQYF	TGTGCCAGCAGCCAGCTACAGGGGGGGGGCCAAGAGACCCAGTACTTC
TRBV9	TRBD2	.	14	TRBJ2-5	CASSVASGKETQYF	TGTGCCAGCAGCGTCGCTAGCGGGAAAGAGACCCAGTACTTC
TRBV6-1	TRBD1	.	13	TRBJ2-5	CATARDRDETQYF	TGTGCCACCGCCAGGGACAGGGACGAGACCCAGTACTTC
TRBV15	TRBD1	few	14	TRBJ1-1	CATSLRSDRGEAFF	TGTGCCACCAGCTTGCGCTCTGACAGGGGTGAAGCTTTCTTT
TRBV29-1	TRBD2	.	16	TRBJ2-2	CSVADPGGDTLGELFF	TGCAGCGTTGCCGACCCGGGGGGTGACACTCTCGGGGAGCTGTTTTTT
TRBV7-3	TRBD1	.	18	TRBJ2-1	CASSSTGTVPDLYNEQFF	TGTGCCAGCAGCTCCACCGGGACAGTCCCAGACCTATACAATGAGCAGTTCTTC
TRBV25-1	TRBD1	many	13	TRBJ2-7	CASSFRGPYEQYF	TGTGCCAGCAGTTTCAGGGGGCCCTACGAGCAGTACTTC
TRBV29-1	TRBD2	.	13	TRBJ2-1	CSAGREGLGEQFF	TGCAGCGCGGGCCGGGAGGGCCTCGGTGAGCAGTTCTTC
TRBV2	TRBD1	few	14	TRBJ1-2	CASIQQGRGYGYTF	TGTGCCAGCATTCAACAGGGGCGAGGCTATGGCTACACCTTC
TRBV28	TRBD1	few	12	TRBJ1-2	CASSLTGRGYTF	TGTGCCAGCAGTCTGACAGGGCGCGGCTACACCTTC
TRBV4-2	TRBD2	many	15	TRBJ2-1	CASSLSGGHVDEQFF	TGTGCCAGCAGCCTTAGCGGGGGGCATGTCGATGAGCAGTTCTTC
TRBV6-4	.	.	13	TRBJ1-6	CASSEGSQAPLHF	TGTGCCAGCAGTGAGGGCAGCCAGGCTCCCCTCCACTTT
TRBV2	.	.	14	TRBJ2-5	CASSEALVEETQYF	TGTGCCAGCAGTGAAGCGCTAGTGGAAGAGACCCAGTACTTC
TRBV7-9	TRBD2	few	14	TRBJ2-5	CASSFGTTQETQYF	TGTGCCAGCAGCTTTGGGACTACCCAAGAGACCCAGTACTTC
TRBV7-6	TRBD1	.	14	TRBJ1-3	CASSLETGGNTIYF	TGTGCCAGCAGCTTAGAGACAGGGGGAAACACCATATATTTT
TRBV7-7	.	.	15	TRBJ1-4	CASSKTDATNEKLFF	TGTGCTAGCAGCAAGACAGACGCAACTAATGAAAAACTGTTTTTT
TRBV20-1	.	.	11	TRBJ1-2	CSALVPYGYTF	TGCAGTGCTCTAGTTCCTTATGGCTACACCTTC
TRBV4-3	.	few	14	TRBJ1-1	CASSPDPGGTEAFF	TGCGCCAGCAGCCCGGACCCCGGAGGAACTGAAGCTTTCTTT
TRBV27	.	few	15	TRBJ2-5	CASRPQLGISGTQYF	TGTGCCAGCCGCCCGCAACTGGGCATATCAGGGACCCAGTACTTC
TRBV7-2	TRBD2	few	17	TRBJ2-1	CASSDASSGRAYNEQFF	TGTGCCAGCAGCGATGCTTCTAGCGGGAGGGCCTACAATGAGCAGTTCTTC
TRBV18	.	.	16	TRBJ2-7	CASSPTGTHSSYEQYF	TGTGCCAGCTCACCAACCGGGACACATAGCTCCTACGAGCAGTACTTC
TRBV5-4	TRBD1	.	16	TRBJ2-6	CASSLPGGAGANVLTF	TGTGCCAGCAGCTTGCCAGGGGGCGCTGGGGCCAACGTCCTGACTTTC
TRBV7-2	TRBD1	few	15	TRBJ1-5	CASSLRQGGDQPQHF	TGTGCCAGCAGCTTAAGACAGGGAGGTGATCAGCCCCAGCATTTT
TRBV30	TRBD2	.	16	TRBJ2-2	CAWRDKTSPNTGELFF	TGTGCCTGGAGGGATAAGACTAGCCCGAACACCGGGGAGCTGTTTTTT
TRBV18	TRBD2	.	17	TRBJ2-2	CASSLLSTSGSPGELFF	TGTGCCAGCTCCCTCTTGTCGACTAGCGGGAGTCCCGGGGAGCTGTTTTTT
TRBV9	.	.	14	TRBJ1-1	CASSVGTGYTEAFF	TGTGCCAGCAGCGTAGGCACAGGGTACACTGAAGCTTTCTTT
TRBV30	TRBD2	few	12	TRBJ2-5	CAWGSGIETQYF	TGTGCCTGGGGTAGCGGGATTGAGACCCAGTACTTC
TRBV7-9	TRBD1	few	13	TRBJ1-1	CASSLTGDTEAFF	TGTGCCAGCAGCTTGACAGGGGATACTGAAGCTTTCTTT
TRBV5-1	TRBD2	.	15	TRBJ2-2	CASRESSGDTGELFF	TGCGCCAGCAGAGAGAGCAGCGGGGACACCGGGGAGCTGTTTTTT
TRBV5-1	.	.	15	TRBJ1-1	CASSLEGHPNTEAFF	TGCGCCAGCAGCTTGGAAGGACACCCGAACACTGAAGCTTTCTTT
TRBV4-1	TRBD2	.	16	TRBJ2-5	CASSQESGGAKETQYF	TGCGCCAGCAGCCAAGAGAGCGGGGGGGCTAAAGAGACCCAGTACTTC
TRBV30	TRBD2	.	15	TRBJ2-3	CAWSQLADSTDTQYF	TGTGCCTGGAGTCAACTAGCGGATAGCACAGATACGCAGTATTTT
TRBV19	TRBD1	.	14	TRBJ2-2	CATPDRGNTGELFF	TGTGCCACCCCGGACAGGGGTAACACCGGGGAGCTGTTTTTT
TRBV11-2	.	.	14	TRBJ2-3	CASSLDGPTDTQYF	TGTGCCAGCAGCTTAGACGGTCCCACAGATACGCAGTATTTT
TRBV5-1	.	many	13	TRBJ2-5	CASSFSYQETQYF	TGCGCCAGCAGCTTCTCGTACCAAGAGACCCAGTACTTC
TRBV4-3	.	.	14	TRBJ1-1	CASSQDRVGRGAFF	TGCGCCAGCAGCCAAGATCGGGTCGGCCGAGGGGCTTTCTTT
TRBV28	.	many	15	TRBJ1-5	CATVGAGGSNQPQHF	TGTGCCACCGTAGGGGCAGGTGGTAGCAATCAGCCCCAGCATTTT
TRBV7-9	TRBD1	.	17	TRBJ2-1	CASSLSLGQGALDEQFF	TGTGCCAGCAGCTTATCTCTCGGACAGGGGGCTTTGGATGAGCAGTTCTTC
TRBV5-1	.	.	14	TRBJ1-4	CASSLHGGSEKLFF	TGCGCCAGCAGCTTGCACGGGGGATCAGAAAAACTGTTTTTT
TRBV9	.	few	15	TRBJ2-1	CASTRGTETLNEQFF	TGTGCCAGCACCCGGGGGACAGAGACGTTAAATGAGCAGTTCTTC